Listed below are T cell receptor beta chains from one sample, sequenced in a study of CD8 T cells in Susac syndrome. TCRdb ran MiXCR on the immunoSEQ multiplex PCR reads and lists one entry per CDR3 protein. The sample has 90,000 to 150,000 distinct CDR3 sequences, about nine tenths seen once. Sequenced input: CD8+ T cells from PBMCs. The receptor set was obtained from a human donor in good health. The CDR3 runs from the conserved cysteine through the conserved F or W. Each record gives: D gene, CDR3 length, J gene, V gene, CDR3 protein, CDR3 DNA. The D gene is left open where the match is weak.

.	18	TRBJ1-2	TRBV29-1	CSVEGDPQRIGRIYGYTF	TGCAGCGTTGAAGGGGATCCACAGAGGATCGGGCGAATCTATGGCTACACCTTC
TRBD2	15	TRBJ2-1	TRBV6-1	CASSKGTSGYNEQFF	TGTGCCAGCAGCAAAGGGACTAGCGGGTACAATGAGCAGTTCTTC
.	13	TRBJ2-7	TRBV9	CASSSHSHHEQYF	TGTGCCAGCAGCTCCCACTCCCACCACGAGCAGTACTTC
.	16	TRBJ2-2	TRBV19	CASSITQVVNTGELFF	TGTGCCAGTAGTATAACTCAGGTTGTGAACACCGGGGAGCTGTTTTTT
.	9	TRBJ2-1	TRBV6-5	CASLSVQFF	TGTGCCAGCCTGTCAGTGCAGTTCTTC
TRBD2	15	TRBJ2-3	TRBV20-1	CSATSASGVIDTQYF	TGCAGTGCTACCTCGGCTAGCGGGGTGATAGATACGCAGTATTTT
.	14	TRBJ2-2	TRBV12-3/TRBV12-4	CASSLGLDTGELFF	TGTGCCAGCAGTTTAGGGCTGGACACCGGGGAGCTGTTTTTT
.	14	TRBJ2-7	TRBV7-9	CASSLGPRVHEQYF	TGTGCCAGCAGCTTAGGTCCCAGGGTCCACGAGCAGTACTTC
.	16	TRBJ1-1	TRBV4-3	CASSQDIRGGGTEAFF	TGCGCCAGCAGCCAAGATATTCGAGGGGGAGGCACTGAAGCTTTCTTT
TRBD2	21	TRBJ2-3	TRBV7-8	CASSPFRIAGGPGRGTDTQYF	TGTGCCAGCAGCCCCTTCCGAATAGCGGGAGGGCCAGGTCGAGGCACAGATACGCAGTATTTT
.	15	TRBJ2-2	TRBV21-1	CASSFPDRGTGELFF	TGTGCCAGCAGCTTCCCCGACAGGGGCACCGGGGAGCTGTTTTTT
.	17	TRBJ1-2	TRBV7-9	CASSSPKMGMLDYGYTF	TGTGCCAGCAGCTCGCCCAAGATGGGGATGCTAGACTATGGCTACACCTTC
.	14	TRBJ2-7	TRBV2	CASKERLGAYEQYF	TGTGCCAGCAAGGAAAGGTTGGGGGCTTACGAGCAGTACTTC
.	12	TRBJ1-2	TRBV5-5	CASSRTNYGYTF	TGTGCCAGCAGCCGCACGAACTATGGCTACACCTTC
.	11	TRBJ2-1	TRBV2	CASSNYNEQFF	TGTGCCAGCAGTAACTACAATGAGCAGTTCTTC
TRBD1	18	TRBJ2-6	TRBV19	CARSFFWDRSSGANVLTF	TGTGCCCGATCTTTTTTTTGGGACAGGAGCTCTGGGGCCAACGTCCTGACTTTC
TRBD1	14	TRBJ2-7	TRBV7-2	CASIPGTGPYEQYF	TGTGCCAGCATCCCCGGGACAGGGCCCTACGAGCAGTACTTC
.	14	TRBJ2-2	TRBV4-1	CASSQDMVAGELFF	TGCGCCAGCAGCCAAGATATGGTAGCGGGGGAGCTGTTTTTT
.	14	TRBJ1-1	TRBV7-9	CASSPPLSWTEAFF	TGTGCCAGCAGCCCCCCCCTATCATGGACTGAAGCTTTCTTT
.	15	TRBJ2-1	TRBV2	CARSRSGSSYNEQFF	TGTGCCAGGTCTCGGAGCGGTAGCTCCTACAATGAGCAGTTCTTC
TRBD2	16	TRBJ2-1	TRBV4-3	CASSQDFRGAYNEQFF	TGCGCCAGCAGCCAAGATTTCCGGGGGGCCTACAATGAGCAGTTCTTC
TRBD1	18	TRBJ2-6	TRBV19	CASSKAGTGFSGANVLTF	TGTGCGAGTAGTAAGGCCGGGACAGGCTTCTCTGGGGCCAACGTCCTGACTTTC
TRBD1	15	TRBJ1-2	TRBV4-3	CASSQETGPVYGYTF	TGCGCCAGCAGCCAAGAGACAGGGCCAGTCTATGGCTACACCTTC
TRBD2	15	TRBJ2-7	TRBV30	CAWSRTSGVANEQYF	TGTGCCTGGAGTCGGACTAGCGGGGTCGCGAACGAGCAGTACTTC
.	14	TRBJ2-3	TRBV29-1	CSVTIGSHTDTQYF	TGCAGCGTAACAATAGGGAGTCACACAGATACGCAGTATTTT
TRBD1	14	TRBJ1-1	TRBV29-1	CSVELHQGATEAFF	TGCAGCGTTGAACTTCATCAGGGGGCCACTGAAGCTTTCTTT
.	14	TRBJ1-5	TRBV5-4	CASKDRYSNQPQHF	TGTGCCAGCAAGGACAGATATAGCAATCAGCCCCAGCATTTT
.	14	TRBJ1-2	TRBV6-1	CASSEGVGDYGYTF	TGTGCCAGCAGTGAAGGGGTAGGGGACTATGGCTACACCTTC
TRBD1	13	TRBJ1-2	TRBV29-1	CSVEVTGEFGYTF	TGCAGCGTTGAAGTGACAGGGGAGTTTGGCTACACCTTC
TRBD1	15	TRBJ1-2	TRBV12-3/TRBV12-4	CASSQPGQGRYGYTF	TGTGCCAGCAGTCAGCCGGGACAGGGGCGATATGGCTACACCTTC
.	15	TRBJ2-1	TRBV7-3	CASSLTRAAGNEQFF	TGTGCCAGCAGCTTAACTCGTGCGGCGGGCAATGAGCAGTTCTTC